This T cell receptor (beta chain) stems from a study of glioma-infiltrating T cells. Across the study: Low-grade gliomas were grade II; glioblastomas were grade IV at initial diagnosis. Dexamethasone exposure before glioma surgery was limited to six or fewer days. Overall study results and limits: Shared blood CDR3 signature motifs marked patients with low tissue-blood divergence.

Turning to this clonotype: Its antigen is not identified. Because the CDR3 is missing its conserved closing phenylalanine or tryptophan, this is likely a read error.

The iRepertoire nested amplicon-rescue multiplex PCR amplified TCR alpha and beta CDR3s from RNA. A single record per CDR3 protein comes from TCRdb applying MiXCR to the multiplex PCR reads. The sample has about 410,000 distinct CDR3 sequences; roughly two fifths are singletons. This TCR derives from a human donor with low-grade glioma or glioblastoma, undergoing nonglioma brain surgery, or in good health (not recorded which). The specimen was glioma tissue, nonneoplastic brain tissue, or PBMCs (not recorded which).

CDR3 sequence: CASSSGPRETQYS. The DNA for the CDR3 is TGTGCCAGCAGCTCAGGCCCCAGGGAGACCCAGTACTCC. The V gene is TRBV7-3, the J gene TRBJ2-5; no clear D gene. V dropped 4 bases and J dropped 5 bases, with 11 bases sitting between them. Per germline, CDR1 SGHTA and CDR2 FQGTGA. CDR3 length equals 13 residues.